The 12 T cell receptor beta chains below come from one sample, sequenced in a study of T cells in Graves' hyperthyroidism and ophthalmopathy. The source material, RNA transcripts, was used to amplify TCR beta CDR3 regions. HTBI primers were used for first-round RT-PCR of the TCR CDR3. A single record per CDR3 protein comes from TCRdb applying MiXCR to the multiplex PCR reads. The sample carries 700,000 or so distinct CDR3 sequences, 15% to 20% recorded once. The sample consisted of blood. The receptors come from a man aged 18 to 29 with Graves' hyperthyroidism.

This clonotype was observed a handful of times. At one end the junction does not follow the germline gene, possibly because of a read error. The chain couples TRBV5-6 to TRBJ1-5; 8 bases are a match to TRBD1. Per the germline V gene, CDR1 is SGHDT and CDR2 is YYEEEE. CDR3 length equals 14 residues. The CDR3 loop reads CASNLGQGNQPQHF. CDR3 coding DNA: TGTGCCAGCAACTTGGGACAGGGCAATCAGCCCCAGCATTTT.

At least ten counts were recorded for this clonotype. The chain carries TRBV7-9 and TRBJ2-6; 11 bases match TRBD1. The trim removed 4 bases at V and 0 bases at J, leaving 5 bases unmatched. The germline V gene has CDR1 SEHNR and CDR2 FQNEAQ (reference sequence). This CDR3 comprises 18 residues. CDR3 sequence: CASSYAGTGGSGANVLTF. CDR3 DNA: TGTGCCAGCAGCTATGCCGGGACAGGGGGCTCTGGGGCCAACGTCCTGACTTTC.

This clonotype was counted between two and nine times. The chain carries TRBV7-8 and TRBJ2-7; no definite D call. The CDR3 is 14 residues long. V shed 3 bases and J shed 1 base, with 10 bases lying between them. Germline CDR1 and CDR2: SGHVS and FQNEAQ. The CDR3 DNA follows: TGTGCCAGCAGCTTCCCGGTTGAGTCCTACGAGCAGTACTTC. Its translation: CASSFPVESYEQYF.

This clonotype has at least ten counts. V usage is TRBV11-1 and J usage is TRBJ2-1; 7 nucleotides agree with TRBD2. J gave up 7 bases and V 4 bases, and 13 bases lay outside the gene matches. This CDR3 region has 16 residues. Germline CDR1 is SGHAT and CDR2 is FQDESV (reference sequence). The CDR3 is CASSSPKREGGNEQFF. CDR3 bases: TGTGCCAGCAGCTCACCAAAGCGGGAAGGCGGGAATGAGCAGTTCTTC. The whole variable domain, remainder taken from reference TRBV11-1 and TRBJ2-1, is EAEVAQSPRYKITEKSQAVAFWCDPISGHATLYWYRQILGQGPELLVQFQDESVVDDSQLPKDRFSAERLKGVDSTLKIQPAELGDSAMYLCASSSPKREGGNEQFFGPGTRLTVL.

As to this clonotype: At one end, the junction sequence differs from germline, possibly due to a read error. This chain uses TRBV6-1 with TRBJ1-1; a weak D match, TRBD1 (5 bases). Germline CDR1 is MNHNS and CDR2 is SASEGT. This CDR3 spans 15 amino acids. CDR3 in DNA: TGTGCCGGCAGTGAAGGAACGGGGGTGGGCACTGAAGCTTTCTTT. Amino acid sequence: CAGSEGTGVGTEAFF.

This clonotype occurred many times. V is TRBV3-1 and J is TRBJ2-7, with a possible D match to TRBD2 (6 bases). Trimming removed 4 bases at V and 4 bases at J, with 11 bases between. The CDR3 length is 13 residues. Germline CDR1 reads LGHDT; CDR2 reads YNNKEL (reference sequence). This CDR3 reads CASSLKGLYEQYF. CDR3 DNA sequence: TGTGCCAGCAGCCTAAAAGGACTATACGAGCAGTACTTC.

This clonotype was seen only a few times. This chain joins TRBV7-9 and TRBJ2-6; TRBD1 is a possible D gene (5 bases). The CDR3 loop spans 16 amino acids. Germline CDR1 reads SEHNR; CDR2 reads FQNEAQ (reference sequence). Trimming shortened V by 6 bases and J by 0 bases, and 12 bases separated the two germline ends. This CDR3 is CASRDSISSGANVLTF. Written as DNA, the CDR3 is TGTGCCAGCAGAGACAGTATCAGCTCTGGGGCCAACGTCCTGACTTTC.

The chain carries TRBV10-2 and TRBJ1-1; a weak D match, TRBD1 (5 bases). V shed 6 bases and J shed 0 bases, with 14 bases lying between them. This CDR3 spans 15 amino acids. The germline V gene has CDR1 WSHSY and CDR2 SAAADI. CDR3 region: CASRDGTGMNTEAFF. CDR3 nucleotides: TGCGCCAGCAGGGATGGGACGGGGATGAACACTGAAGCTTTCTTT.

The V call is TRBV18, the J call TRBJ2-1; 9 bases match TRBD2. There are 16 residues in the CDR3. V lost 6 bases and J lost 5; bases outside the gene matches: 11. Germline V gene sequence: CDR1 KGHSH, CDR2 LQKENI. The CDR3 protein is CASSFLAGVTHNEQFF. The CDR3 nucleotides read TGTGCCAGCTCCTTCTTAGCGGGAGTTACCCACAATGAGCAGTTCTTC.

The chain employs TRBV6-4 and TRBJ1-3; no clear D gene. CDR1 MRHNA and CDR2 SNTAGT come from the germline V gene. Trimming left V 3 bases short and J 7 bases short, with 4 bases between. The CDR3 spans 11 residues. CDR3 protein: CASSEVNTIYF. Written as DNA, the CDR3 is TGTGCCAGCAGTGAAGTGAACACCATATATTTT.

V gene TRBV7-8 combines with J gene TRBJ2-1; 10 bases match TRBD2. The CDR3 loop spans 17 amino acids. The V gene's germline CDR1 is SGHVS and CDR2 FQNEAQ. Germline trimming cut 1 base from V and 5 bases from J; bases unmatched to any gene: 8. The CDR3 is CASSLVVRTSGNNEQFF. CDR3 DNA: TGTGCCAGCAGCTTAGTTGTTAGGACTAGCGGAAACAATGAGCAGTTCTTC.

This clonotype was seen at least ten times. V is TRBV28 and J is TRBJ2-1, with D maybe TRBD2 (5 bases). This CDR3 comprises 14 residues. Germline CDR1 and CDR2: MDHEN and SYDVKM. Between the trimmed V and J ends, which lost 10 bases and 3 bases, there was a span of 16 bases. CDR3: CATSLTASYNEQFF. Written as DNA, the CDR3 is TGTGCCACTAGCCTCACTGCCAGCTACAATGAGCAGTTCTTC.